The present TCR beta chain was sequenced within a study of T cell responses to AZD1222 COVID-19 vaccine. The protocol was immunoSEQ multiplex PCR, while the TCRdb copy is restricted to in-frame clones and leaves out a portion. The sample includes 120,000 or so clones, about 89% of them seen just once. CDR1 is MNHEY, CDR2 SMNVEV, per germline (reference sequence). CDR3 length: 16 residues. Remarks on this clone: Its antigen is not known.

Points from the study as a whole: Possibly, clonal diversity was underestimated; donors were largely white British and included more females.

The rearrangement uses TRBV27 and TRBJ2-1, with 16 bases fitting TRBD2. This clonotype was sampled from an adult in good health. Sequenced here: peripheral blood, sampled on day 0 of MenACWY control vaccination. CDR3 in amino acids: CATRGLAGGPEDEQFF. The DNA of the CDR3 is TGTGCAACCAGGGGACTAGCGGGAGGGCCTGAGGATGAGCAGTTCTTC.